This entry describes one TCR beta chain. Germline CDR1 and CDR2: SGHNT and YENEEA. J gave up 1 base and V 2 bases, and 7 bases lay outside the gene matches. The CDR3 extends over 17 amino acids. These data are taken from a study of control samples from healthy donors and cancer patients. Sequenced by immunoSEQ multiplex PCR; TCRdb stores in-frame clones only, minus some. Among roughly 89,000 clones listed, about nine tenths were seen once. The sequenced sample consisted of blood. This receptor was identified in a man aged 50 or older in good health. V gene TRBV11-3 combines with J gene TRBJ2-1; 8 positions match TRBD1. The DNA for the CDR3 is TGTGCCAGCAGCTTAACAGGGGGAATTGTATCCTACAATGAGCAGTTCTTC. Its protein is CASSLTGGIVSYNEQFF.